The 15 T cell receptor beta chains reported below all come from one sample, sequenced in a study of human T cells and chemical hapten exposure. TCRdb ran MiXCR on the RACE reads and lists one entry per CDR3 protein. The sample lists 90,000 to 110,000 distinct CDR3 sequences, roughly 9% occurring once. Stated time point: patch test 2, 6 weeks after DPC sensitization. Treatment here: therapeutic diphenylcyclopropenone sensitization with weekly scalp DPC. The source was whole blood, collected in connection with sensitization to the hapten diphenylcyclopropenone (DPC). The receptors here all came from a woman aged 40-49 years with alopecia areata. Some clones in this sample may be carry-over from other donors' samples.

This clonotype occurred many times. This chain joins TRBV7-3 and TRBJ2-3; TRBD1 aligns across 8 bases. Germline CDR1 reads SGHTA; CDR2 reads FQGTGA. Trimming took 4 bases from V and 0 from J; bases not matched to a gene: 9. The CDR3 consists of 17 residues. The CDR3: CASSSPDRGESTDTQYF. CDR3 sequence (DNA): TGTGCCAGCAGCTCCCCTGACAGGGGTGAGAGCACAGATACGCAGTATTTT.

The rearrangement links TRBV6-5 to TRBJ2-7; 8 bases agree with TRBD1. V gave up 6 bases and J gave up 4 bases; unmatched junction bases: 5. This CDR3 has 13 residues. The germline gives CDR1 MNHEY, CDR2 SVGAGI. In DNA form, the CDR3 reads TGTGCCAGCAGCCGGACAGGGAGATACGAGCAGTACTTC. Translating gives CASSRTGRYEQYF.

In its sample, this clonotype was seen a few times. The V gene is TRBV9, the J gene TRBJ1-2; D not resolved. Trimming stripped 4 bases from V and 0 bases from J, with 10 bases between. Germline CDR1 and CDR2: SGDLS and YYNGEE. This CDR3 region has 14 residues. The CDR3 region is CASSTSVTNYGYTF. The CDR3 nucleotides are TGTGCCAGCAGCACCTCTGTTACTAACTATGGCTACACCTTC.

The rearrangement joins TRBV4-1 to TRBJ2-1; the D gene is possibly TRBD1 (6 bases). Per the germline V gene, CDR1 is MGHRA and CDR2 is YSYEKL. V gave up 4 bases and J gave up 7 bases, with 23 bases separating them. This CDR3 has 17 amino acids. DNA of the CDR3: TGCGCCAGCAGCCTCCCCCAGGGGCGGCGCGGCGGGAATGAGCAGTTCTTC. This encodes CASSLPQGRRGGNEQFF.

This clonotype has more than one count but fewer than ten. The rearrangement uses TRBV6-2 or TRBV6-3 and TRBJ2-1; D is uncertain. Germline CDR1 is MNHEY and CDR2 is SVGEGT. The CDR3 extends over 15 amino acids. With 2 bases removed from V and 3 bases from J, the gap between germline ends came to 11 bases. The CDR3 DNA reads as TGTGCCAGCAGTTACGGGCTCTCTTACTACAATGAGCAGTTCTTC. Translated, it gives CASSYGLSYYNEQFF.

The V and J genes are TRBV20-1 and TRBJ2-4; D ambiguous. Germline CDR1 DFQATT, CDR2 SNEGSKA (reference sequence). The V and J ends lost 0 bases and 0 bases respectively, with 12 bases between them. The length of the CDR3 is 16 residues. In nucleotides, the CDR3 is TGCAGTGCTAGAGACCCAGGCAACCTAGCCAAAAACATTCAGTACTTC. Its translation is CSARDPGNLAKNIQYF.

This clonotype has ten or more counts. V and J are TRBV6-2 or TRBV6-3 and TRBJ1-5, with D unresolved. This CDR3 is built from 12 residues. V lost 6 bases and J 0 bases, leaving 3 bases between the germline ends. CDR1 is MNHEY and CDR2 is SVGEGT in the germline V gene. Here the CDR3 DNA reads TGTGCCAGCAGGGATAGCAATCAGCCCCAGCATTTT. Residues: CASRDSNQPQHF.

This chain links TRBV29-1 with TRBJ1-1; D not certain. Between the trimmed V and J ends, which lost 5 bases and 1 base, there was a span of 5 bases. Per the germline V gene, CDR1 is SQVTM and CDR2 is ANQGSEA. This CDR3 spans 11 amino acids. For the CDR3, the DNA is TGCAGCGTTCCGGCGAACACTGAAGCTTTCTTT. It specifies CSVPANTEAFF.

This clonotype was observed once. A clone one base away is much larger, so this may be a read error. The V and J genes are TRBV6-2 or TRBV6-3 and TRBJ2-7; the D is unclear. Germline V CDR1 and CDR2: MNHEY, SVGEGT. CDR3 length: 17 residues. DNA for the CDR3: TGTGCCAGCAGTTACTTTCCAGACCGCGGCAGACCCTACGTGCAGTACTTC. It is translated as CASSYFPDRGRPYVQYF.

This clonotype has a count of ten or more. V gene TRBV6-1 combines with J gene TRBJ2-3; TRBD2 agrees at 11 bases. From germline, CDR1 is MNHNS and CDR2 SASEGT. J lost 0 bases, V lost 5 bases, and 7 bases had no gene match. CDR3 size: 17 residues. CDR3 region: CASSRLAGLSSTDTQYF. CDR3 nucleotides: TGTGCCAGCAGTCGACTAGCGGGGCTTTCTAGCACAGATACGCAGTATTTT.

Comments on this clonotype: This clone may be a read error of a much larger clone one base away. CDR3: CASSSRTGGNTVAFF. As DNA, the CDR3 is TGTGCCAGCAGTTCCAGGACAGGGGGAAACACTGTAGCTTTCTTT. V is TRBV6-5 and J is TRBJ1-1, with 10 nucleotides matching TRBD1. This CDR3 has 15 amino acids. Germline CDR1 MNHEY, CDR2 SVGAGI.

The CDR3 sequence: CASFTGADYEQYF. DNA for the CDR3: TGTGCCAGCTTCACAGGGGCGGATTACGAGCAGTACTTC. This chain uses TRBV28 with TRBJ2-7; 7 nucleotides line up with TRBD1. The CDR3 runs 13 residues. The ends lost 8 bases at V and 4 bases at J; junction bases unmatched: 8. CDR1 is MDHEN and CDR2 is SYDVKM in the germline V gene.

This clonotype was seen only a few times. The rearrangement links TRBV27 to TRBJ2-7; D call uncertain. V was clipped by 5 bases and J by 0 bases, with 8 bases between them. The CDR3 contains 13 residues. Germline loops: CDR1 MNHEY, CDR2 SMNVEV (reference sequence). CDR3 sequence (DNA): TGTGCCAGCAGTCATGGTTACTCCTACGAGCAGTACTTC. Its protein product is CASSHGYSYEQYF.

This clonotype was counted a few times. This rearrangement joins TRBV7-7 to TRBJ2-2, with D hard to call. The length of the CDR3 is 14 residues. Germline CDR1 reads SSHAT; CDR2 reads FNYEAQ (reference sequence). For the CDR3, the DNA is TGTGCTTCGGCCAAGAATATGAACACCGGGGAGCTGTTTTTT. Residues: CASAKNMNTGELFF.

This clonotype was detected ten times or more. The chain joins TRBV12-3 or TRBV12-4 to TRBJ2-5; a weak D match, TRBD2 (5 bases). Trimming removed 3 bases at V and 4 bases at J, with 12 bases between. This CDR3 contains 14 residues. The DNA of the CDR3 is TGTGCCAGCAGTTTCCGGGGATCCCCAGAGACCCAGTACTTC. Residues: CASSFRGSPETQYF.